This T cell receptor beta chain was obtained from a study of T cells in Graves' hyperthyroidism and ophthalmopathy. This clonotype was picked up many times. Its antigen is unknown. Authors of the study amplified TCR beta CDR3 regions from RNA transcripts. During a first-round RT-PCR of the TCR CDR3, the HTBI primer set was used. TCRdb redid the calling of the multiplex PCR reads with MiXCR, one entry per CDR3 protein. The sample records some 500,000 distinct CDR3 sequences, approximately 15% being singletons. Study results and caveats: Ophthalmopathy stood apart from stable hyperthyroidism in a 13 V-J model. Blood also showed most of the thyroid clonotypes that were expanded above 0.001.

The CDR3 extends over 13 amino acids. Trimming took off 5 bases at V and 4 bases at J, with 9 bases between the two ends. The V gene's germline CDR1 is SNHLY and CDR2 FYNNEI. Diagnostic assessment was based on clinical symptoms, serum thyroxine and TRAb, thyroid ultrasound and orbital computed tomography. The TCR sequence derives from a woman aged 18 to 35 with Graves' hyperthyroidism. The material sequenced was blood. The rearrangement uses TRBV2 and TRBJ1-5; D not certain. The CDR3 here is CASSYRENQPQHF. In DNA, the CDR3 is TGTGCCAGCAGTTATCGGGAAAATCAGCCCCAGCATTTT.